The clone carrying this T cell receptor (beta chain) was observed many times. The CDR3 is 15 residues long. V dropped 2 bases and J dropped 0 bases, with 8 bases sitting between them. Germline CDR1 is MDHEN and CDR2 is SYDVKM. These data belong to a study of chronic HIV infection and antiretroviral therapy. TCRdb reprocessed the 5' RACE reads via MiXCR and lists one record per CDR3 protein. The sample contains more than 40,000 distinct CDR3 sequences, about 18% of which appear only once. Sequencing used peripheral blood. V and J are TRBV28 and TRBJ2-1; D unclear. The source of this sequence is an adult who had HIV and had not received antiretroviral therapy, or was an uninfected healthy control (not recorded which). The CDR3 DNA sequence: TGTGCCAGCAGTTTAGCAGGTAGCTCCTACAATGAGCAGTTCTTC. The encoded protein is CASSLAGSSYNEQFF.